This record looks at one T cell receptor (beta chain) sequence and its context. Its target is unknown. This sample stems from a study of blood T cells in healthy people across ages. General study results and limits: CMV status of donors was not determined, possibly confounding expanded clonotype changes.

The CDR3 is 13 residues long. The trim removed 3 bases at V and 5 bases at J, leaving 2 bases unmatched. CDR1 and CDR2 (germline): SGDLS, YYNGEE. For the second PCR, which ran for about 7 to 11 cycles, a sample-barcoded 5' primer and a J-beta primer mix were used. CDR3-containing paired-end reads numbered at least 2.5 million in each sample. MiXCR, run by TCRdb on the 5' RACE reads, gives a single entry per CDR3 protein. The table includes 540,000 or so distinct CDR3 sequences, around 24% detected once. These records were also assigned to another study, of T cells of mothers and their children.

The source is a boy under 18 in good health. The chain is built from TRBV9 and TRBJ2-7; 10 bases fit TRBD1. Material for sequencing was blood. The CDR3 here is CASSGQGADEQYF. The CDR3 nucleotides read TGTGCCAGCAGCGGACAGGGGGCCGACGAGCAGTACTTC.